These 9 T cell receptor beta chains came from one sample sequenced in a study of preoperative IRX-2 immunotherapy in early breast cancer. The treatment here: preoperative locoregional IRX-2 cytokine immunotherapy. Here immunoSEQ multiplex PCR was the method, and the copy in TCRdb shows in-frame clones only, minus some. Of 35,000 to 40,000 clones listed, roughly four fifths are singletons. Here the sequenced sample was lymph node tissue, taken after IRX-2 immunotherapy. The receptors were sampled from a human donor with breast cancer.

The V and J genes are TRBV10-3 and TRBJ1-2, with D possibly TRBD1 on 6 matching bases. The CDR3 runs to 14 residues. The V gene's germline CDR1 is ENHRY and CDR2 SYGVKD. V was clipped by 1 base and J by 5 bases, with 11 bases between them. The CDR3 coding sequence is TGTGCCATCAGTGAGTTAGGGGGGTCGTATGGCTACACCTTC. Amino acids: CAISELGGSYGYTF.

The chain joins TRBV6-8 to TRBJ1-6; D ambiguous. Trimming cost V 2 bases and J 8 bases, with 13 bases left between them. This CDR3 has 15 amino acids. Germline V CDR1 and CDR2: MNHGY, SAAAGT. This CDR3 reads CASSYSGVRDSPLHF. The CDR3, as DNA: TGTGCCAGCAGTTACAGCGGGGTAAGGGATTCACCCCTCCACTTT.

The V gene is TRBV28, the J gene TRBJ1-2; 7 nucleotides agree with TRBD1. V gave up 6 bases and J gave up 0 bases; unmatched junction bases: 7. Germline values: CDR1 MDHEN, CDR2 SYDVKM. This CDR3 contains 15 residues. In nucleotides, the CDR3 is TGTGCCAGCAGCTCCGGGGACAGATCTAACTATGGCTACACCTTC. Translated: CASSSGDRSNYGYTF.

This chain joins TRBV7-2 and TRBJ1-2; D not certain. V was clipped by 8 bases and J by 2 bases, with 12 bases between them. This CDR3 contains 13 residues. Germline lookup yields CDR1 SGHTA and CDR2 FQGNSA. The CDR3 nucleotides are TGTGCCAGCCGCCGGGATCCCAACTATGGCTACACCTTC. The encoded protein is CASRRDPNYGYTF.

The CDR3 loop is CASIRQQKPHQPQHF. The CDR3, as DNA: TGTGCCAGCATCAGACAGCAGAAACCTCATCAGCCCCAGCATTTT. The V and J genes are TRBV11-3 and TRBJ1-5; D may be TRBD1 (5 bases). The CDR3 length is 15 residues. The V gene's germline CDR1 is SGHNT and CDR2 YENEEA. V was trimmed by 7 bases and J by 5 bases, leaving 18 bases between them.

The chain carries TRBV6-8 and TRBJ1-2; D might be TRBD1 (5 bases). Germline values: CDR1 MNHGY, CDR2 SAAAGT. Deletions cut 10 bases from V and 0 bases from J, with 12 bases between. The CDR3 extends over 13 amino acids. CDR3 coding DNA: TGTGCCACTCGGGGCGGCGCTAACTATGGCTACACCTTC. Protein: CATRGGANYGYTF.

V usage is TRBV6-8 and J usage is TRBJ1-6, with D possibly matching TRBD1 (5 bases). The CDR3 length is 20 residues. Germline V gene sequence: CDR1 MNHGY, CDR2 SAAAGT. Trimming pared 6 bases from V and 0 bases from J, leaving 24 bases between. Written as DNA, the CDR3 is TGTGCCAGCAGCCTAATCGACCCGGGACTCAGGAGCTCCTATAATTCACCCCTCCACTTT. Its protein product is CASSLIDPGLRSSYNSPLHF.

This rearrangement joins TRBV15 to TRBJ2-5; 9 bases match TRBD2. The V segment lost 5 bases and the J segment 3 bases; nucleotides outside the gene matches: 4. The germline V gene has CDR1 LNHNV and CDR2 YYDKDF (reference sequence). CDR3 length equals 14 residues. CDR3 nucleotide sequence: TGTGCCACCAGCCTGGGACTAGCAGAAGAGACCCAGTACTTC. As protein: CATSLGLAEETQYF.

This clone was detected only a few times. V gene TRBV30 combines with J gene TRBJ1-1; D ambiguous. The CDR3 is made up of 13 amino acids. The V gene lost 2 bases and the J gene lost 0 bases, with 7 bases spanning the gap. Germline V lookup: CDR1 GTSNPN, CDR2 SVGIG (reference sequence). DNA for the CDR3: TGTGCCTGGAGTCTAACAGTGAACACTGAAGCTTTCTTT. Translating it yields CAWSLTVNTEAFF.